This entry features one T cell receptor (beta chain) sequence. Its antigen remains undetermined. No much larger clone is present one base from it, and per-base qualities are unavailable. These data belong to a study of shared clonotypes between healthy human individuals (TCRdb year 2020). At the level of the whole study: The cohort comprised two women and three men aged 18 to 49 years. Per donor, leukapheresis produced somewhere between about 0.8 and 9 billion PBMCs. To estimate repertoire size and how much clonotypes are shared between individuals, the study performed deep sequencing of blood TCR repertoires from roughly five healthy adults. Per donor, three plates each were used for CD4 naive and CD4 memory, two for CD8 naive, and one for CD8 memory. To increase sequencing depth and limit assay-specific biases, different laboratories used diverse techniques to prepare libraries and sequence TCR repertoires. Points the paper makes about the study in general: Clonotypes shared by all four sorted-subset donors showed higher generation probabilities than non-shared clonotypes. Even with the large sequencing depth, rarefaction of the sorted-subset datasets indicated that sequencing was incomplete. Because the study included only a small number of donors, the genetic and exposure-history diversity represented was limited. Across a few donors, 5% to 6% of naive CD4, around 3.5% of naive CD8, 2.3% of memory CD4, and approximately 0.4% of memory CD8 clonotypes were shared. Only blood was sampled, and tissue TCR repertoires likely differ from those in blood. Pairwise subsampling indicated that sequencing depth was expected to affect the degree of clonotype sharing among donors. Naive subsets generally had larger estimated clonotype richness than memory subsets.

TCR CDR3 regions were amplified from genomic DNA by multiplex PCR using the deep immunoSEQ assay. For each cell subset, the extracted genomic DNA was distributed evenly across all wells of several immunoSEQ 96-well plates, and each plate served as one replicate. Each replicate PCR for sorted subsets received around 0.2 ug genomic DNA, equal to about 30,000 T cell genomes. Purified libraries were measured with a Qubit 3.0 fluorometer, size-checked on a Bioanalyzer 2100, and measured again with the KAPA Library Quantification kit. Every immunoSEQ 96-well plate was sequenced on a separate single-read 150-cycle Illumina NextSeq 550 flow cell. The original methods were these. Because only junctional sequences without quality scores were contained in the immunoSEQ output, filtering matching that applied to full-length reads could not be performed. To assign V/J genes and CDR3, sequences were annotated against IMGT germline references using PyIR, a Python wrapper for IgBLAST v1.9. Reads were removed for weak V/J assignments (E-value above 1e-6), missing CDR3, stop codons, out-of-frame junctions, or ambiguous translated residues. V3J clonotypes were defined as sequences sharing an identical inferred V gene, J gene, and CDR3 amino acid sequence. Percentage overlap between repertoires was calculated by dividing the number of shared unique clonotypes by the size of the smaller repertoire. Repertoire richness was assessed with RTK rarefaction, the Chao1 estimator, and Recon v2.1 estimates of unobserved clonotypes. For all TCRbeta clonotypes obtained by the gDNA method from several donors, generation probabilities were computed with OLGA. The table was pulled from immuneACCESS by TCRdb, which kept in-frame rearrangements only. Such tables lose some clones; where checked, under half of the loss comes from unresolved V genes, and the rest has no known cause. That table is the source of V, J and clone size, and D and trimming were worked out from the DNA. The sample table records some 1.5 million clones; roughly 98% of these occur just once. Roughly 0.4% of the sample is in the top ten clones.

The donors were healthy, HIV-negative adults who had no recently reported acute infections or vaccinations. Only Caucasian adults living in Nashville, Tennessee, USA were represented among the donors. Magnetic negative selection was used to enrich CD4+ T cells, after which naive cells were positively selected on CD45RA and the negative fraction became the memory subset. After blood collection by leukapheresis, PBMCs were isolated using Ficoll-Histopaque density gradient centrifugation and then cryopreserved in the vapor phase of liquid nitrogen. Analytical flow cytometry was used to check the purity and quantity of each magnetically sorted T cell population. Each sorted fraction had its genomic DNA isolated and then quantified by UV absorbance on a Nanodrop 2000c. The CDR3 runs 14 residues from the cysteine to the phenylalanine. Kept here is only the CDR3 DNA, which spans 42 bases and is read in frame from base 1. At the junction V is shortened by 5 bases and J by 3 bases; bases outside the gene matches: 5. As encoded in the germline V gene, CDR1 is SGHRS while CDR2 is YFSETQ.

The chain joins TRBV5-1 to TRBJ2-7, with 10 bases in between that match TRBD1. This receptor was taken from a man aged 30 to 39 in good health. The sequenced sample consisted of naive CD4+ T cells sorted from blood. The sample's cell subset or site, from its label and the paper: CD45RA+ positively selected. The DNA sequence follows: TGCGCCAGCAGGCGACAGGGGGCCTTCTACGAGCAGTACTTC. It translates as CASRRQGAFYEQYF.